This T cell receptor (beta chain) was observed in a study of blood T cell repertoires in COVID-19. Study at large: Samples of COVID-19 (acute and convalescent) were obtained from the United States, Italy and Spain. Sources were T cells, B-cell-depleted T cells, or PBMCs; the material itself was cDNA or gDNA.

This clone has ten or more counts. Generated by immunoSEQ multiplex PCR, the TCRdb table keeps only in-frame clones and is missing some. The data hold some 250,000 clones, with 88% observed a single time. V gave up 3 bases and J gave up 6 bases, with 14 bases separating them. CDR1 and CDR2 (germline): SEHNR, FQNEAQ (reference sequence). This CDR3 contains 14 residues. The gene calls are TRBV7-9 and TRBJ1-2; D might be TRBD1 (6 bases). This sequence was found in a young woman with acute or convalescent COVID-19. The source material was peripheral blood. This chain's CDR3 is CASSFMSGANGYTF. The DNA of the CDR3 is TGTGCCAGCAGCTTCATGTCAGGGGCCAATGGCTACACCTTC.